Listed here are 15 T cell receptor beta chains from one sample, sequenced in a study of radiation and T cells in renal cell carcinoma. As for time point: baseline pretreatment blood. The treatment denotes: 15 Gy SBRT to primary tumor, nephrectomy 4 weeks later. Clones were sequenced by immunoSEQ multiplex PCR, and TCRdb holds only the in-frame ones, with some missing. The sample carries 120,000 to 150,000 clones, about 88% recorded once. Sequences were derived from blood, sampled from a patient whose treatment included radiotherapy and nephrectomy. Receptors originate from a woman in her 70s with renal cell carcinoma.

This chain connects TRBV2 to TRBJ1-1, with unresolved D. V lost 8 bases and J 6 bases, leaving 7 bases between the germline ends. CDR3 length equals 10 residues. Germline V lookup: CDR1 SNHLY, CDR2 FYNNEI. The CDR3 loop is CASRRAEAFF. The CDR3 region has the DNA TGTGCCAGCCGAAGGGCTGAAGCTTTCTTT.

This rearrangement joins TRBV15 to TRBJ1-1; 9 nucleotides agree with TRBD1. Losses at the gene ends were 5 bases for V and 3 bases for J; bases not matched to a gene: 13. The germline CDR1 and CDR2 sequences are LNHNV and YYDKDF (reference sequence). The CDR3 runs to 17 residues. DNA of the CDR3: TGTGCCACCAGCCCCCCTGGGACAGGGACCCGTGACACTGAAGCTTTCTTT. The encoded protein is CATSPPGTGTRDTEAFF. Combining the CDR3 with reference TRBV15 and TRBJ1-1 gives the whole variable domain DAMVIQNPRYQVTQFGKPVTLSCSQTLNHNVMYWYQQKSSQAPKLLFHYYDKDFNNEADTPDNFQSRRPNTSFCFLDIRSPGLGDTAMYLCATSPPGTGTRDTEAFFGQGTRLTVV.

Only one count was recorded for this clone. The gene calls are TRBV4-1 and TRBJ2-7, with 9 bases fitting TRBD1. V trimming: 5 bases; J trimming: 3 bases; junction bases outside the gene matches: 8. Germline CDR1 is MGHRA and CDR2 is YSYEKL. The CDR3 loop spans 15 amino acids. This CDR3 is CASSVIPGQGYEQYF. In DNA form, the CDR3 reads TGCGCCAGCAGCGTGATCCCGGGACAGGGCTACGAGCAGTACTTC.

This rearrangement joins TRBV19 to TRBJ1-1, with TRBD1 matching 11 bases. This CDR3 has 17 amino acids. Germline CDR1 LNHDA, CDR2 SQIVND (reference sequence). V gave up 1 base and J gave up 1 base; unmatched junction bases: 5. This chain's CDR3 is CASSIARTGGRNTEAFF. CDR3 nucleotides: TGTGCCAGTAGTATAGCGAGGACAGGGGGCCGGAACACTGAAGCTTTCTTT.

Here the CDR3 DNA reads TGCGCCAGCAGCATCTATGATCCGGGAAATGGCTACACCTTC. Protein: CASSIYDPGNGYTF. V gene TRBV5-1 combines with J gene TRBJ1-2; no clear D gene. V was shortened by 4 bases and J by 6 bases, with 16 bases between the two germline ends. Germline V CDR1 and CDR2: SGHRS, YFSETQ. The CDR3 totals 14 residues. The whole variable domain, filled in from reference TRBV5-1 and TRBJ1-2, reads KAGVTQTPRYLIKTRGQQVTLSCSPISGHRSVSWYQQTPGQGLQFLFEYFSETQRNKGNFPGRFSGRQFSNSRSEMNVSTLELGDSALYLCASSIYDPGNGYTFGSGTRLTVV.

This chain links TRBV28 with TRBJ1-5; tentative D call: TRBD1 (5 bases). Germline V gene lookup returns CDR1 MDHEN and CDR2 SYDVKM. Trimming removed 5 bases from V and 5 bases from J, with 13 bases in between. The CDR3 extends over 14 amino acids. This chain's CDR3 is CASSPTQGHQPQHF. CDR3 coding DNA: TGTGCCAGCAGTCCTACGCAGGGACATCAGCCCCAGCATTTT.

The chain uses TRBV19 and TRBJ2-3, with D possibly being TRBD2 (7 bases). Germline loops: CDR1 LNHDA, CDR2 SQIVND (reference sequence). V was shortened by 7 bases and J by 1 base, with 12 bases between the two germline ends. This CDR3 has 14 residues. The DNA for the CDR3 is TGTGCCAGTACGTGGGGGGGCCGCACAGATACGCAGTATTTT. It encodes CASTWGGRTDTQYF. The variable domain in full, with the rest retrieved from reference TRBV19 and TRBJ2-3, is DGGITQSPKYLFRKEGQNVTLSCEQNLNHDAMYWYRQDPGQGLRLIYYSQIVNDFQKGDIAEGYSVSREKKESFPLTVTSAQKNPTAFYLCASTWGGRTDTQYFGPGTRLTVL.

The rearrangement links TRBV11-2 to TRBJ2-7; TRBD2 aligns across 7 bases. With 4 bases clipped from V and 6 bases from J, the junction kept 6 bases outside the gene matches. The V gene's germline CDR1 is SGHAT and CDR2 FQNNGV. CDR3 length: 13 residues. CDR3 sequence: CASSWGGSAEQYF. The CDR3 DNA sequence: TGTGCCAGCAGCTGGGGGGGATCGGCCGAGCAGTACTTC.

The J gene is TRBJ1-1, the V gene TRBV19, with unresolved D. The CDR3 length is 15 residues. Deletions cut 4 bases from V and 1 base from J, with 13 bases between. Germline V CDR1 and CDR2: LNHDA, SQIVND (reference sequence). This chain's CDR3 is CASSKTRGGNTEAFF. The CDR3 DNA reads as TGTGCCAGTAGTAAAACCCGTGGAGGGAACACTGAAGCTTTCTTT. Together with reference TRBV19 and TRBJ1-1, the CDR3 gives the full variable domain: DGGITQSPKYLFRKEGQNVTLSCEQNLNHDAMYWYRQDPGQGLRLIYYSQIVNDFQKGDIAEGYSVSREKKESFPLTVTSAQKNPTAFYLCASSKTRGGNTEAFFGQGTRLTVV.

This clone was seen a handful of times. This chain links TRBV19 with TRBJ1-6, with 7 bases identical to TRBD1. There are 15 residues in the CDR3. The V segment lost 7 bases and the J segment 5 bases; nucleotides outside the gene matches: 8. From germline, CDR1 is LNHDA and CDR2 SQIVND (reference sequence). The CDR3 loop reads CASNRNDRDNSPLHF. The CDR3 coding sequence is TGTGCCAGTAACCGAAATGACAGGGATAATTCACCCCTCCACTTT.

This rearrangement joins TRBV19 to TRBJ2-1, with D tentatively TRBD1 (6 bases). V was pared by 0 bases and J by 5 bases, with 11 bases between. Germline V gives CDR1 LNHDA, CDR2 SQIVND (reference sequence). The CDR3 extends over 15 amino acids. CDR3 nucleotides: TGTGCCAGTAGTATAGATCCCCGGACAGACAATGAGCAGTTCTTC. Translated: CASSIDPRTDNEQFF.

The chain employs TRBV19 and TRBJ1-5, with D unresolved. V was pared by 7 bases and J by 7 bases, with 14 bases between. This CDR3 is built from 13 residues. CDR1 is LNHDA, CDR2 SQIVND, per germline (reference sequence). CDR3: CASKDRVFQPQHF. The DNA of the CDR3 is TGTGCCAGTAAAGACCGCGTCTTCCAGCCCCAGCATTTT.

The chain uses TRBV30 and TRBJ1-1; no firm D call. V gave up 0 bases and J gave up 1 base, with 9 bases separating them. The V gene's germline CDR1 is GTSNPN and CDR2 SVGIG (reference sequence). The CDR3 extends over 14 amino acids. The CDR3 nucleotides read TGTGCCTGGAGTGTAAAGGCAGGGAACACTGAAGCTTTCTTT. It codes for CAWSVKAGNTEAFF.

V is TRBV7-2 and J is TRBJ2-1, with 9 positions matching TRBD1. Germline CDR1 and CDR2: SGHTA and FQGNSA. V gave up 6 bases and J gave up 7 bases; unmatched junction bases: 10. The CDR3 contains 15 residues. In DNA form, the CDR3 reads TGTGCCAGCAGACCACGGACAGGGGTTGTGAATGAGCAGTTCTTC. Protein product: CASRPRTGVVNEQFF.

The chain combines TRBV27 with TRBJ2-2, with D possibly being TRBD2 (6 bases). The V and J ends lost 5 bases and 0 bases respectively, with 16 bases between them. The CDR3 sequence is 17 residues long. CDR1 MNHEY and CDR2 SMNVEV come from the germline V gene (reference sequence). CDR3 protein: CASSPLGGLANTGELFF. Written as DNA, the CDR3 is TGTGCCAGCAGTCCTTTGGGGGGACTCGCGAACACCGGGGAGCTGTTTTTT.